The 7 T cell receptor beta chains presented below share a single source sample, sequenced in a study of CD8+CD57+ T cells in acquired aplastic anemia. The study profiled TCR beta VDJ and CDR3 using genomic DNA as template. Each CDR3 protein gets one entry after TCRdb re-called the reads with MiXCR. This table holds about 110,000 distinct CDR3 sequences, 40% to 65% found once. Sequencing was performed on sorted CD4+, CD8+, or CD8+CD57+ T cells (not recorded which) from PBMCs. The receptors stem from a human donor in good health, serving as a control.

Many counts were recorded for this clonotype. The J gene is TRBJ2-3, the V gene TRBV7-8; 8 bases agree with TRBD2. The germline CDR1 and CDR2 sequences are SGHVS and FQNEAQ. V trimming: 5 bases; J trimming: 4 bases; junction bases outside the gene matches: 8. This CDR3 is 15 amino acids long. CDR3 protein: CASSPQRGPADTQYF. CDR3 nucleotides: TGTGCCAGCAGCCCCCAGCGGGGGCCGGCAGATACGCAGTATTTT.

The chain employs TRBV12-3 or TRBV12-4 and TRBJ1-1; D possibly corresponds to TRBD1 (6 bases). Trimming took off 8 bases at V and 4 bases at J, with 11 bases between the two ends. The CDR3 has 12 amino acids. The CDR3 here is CASGLGGTEAFF. Written as DNA, the CDR3 is TGTGCCAGCGGACTAGGGGGCACTGAAGCTTTCTTT.

This clonotype was found a few times. The V gene is TRBV19, the J gene TRBJ2-1; 8 bases line up with TRBD1. This CDR3 is 15 amino acids long. V trimming: 5 bases; J trimming: 4 bases; junction bases outside the gene matches: 7. The V gene's germline CDR1 is LNHDA and CDR2 SQIVND (reference sequence). The CDR3 protein is CASSSHGTGYNEQFF. The CDR3 region has the DNA TGTGCCAGTAGTTCCCACGGGACAGGATACAATGAGCAGTTCTTC.

Here the CDR3 DNA reads TGTGCCAGCAGCGTGGACATTGGGGTTGGTTCACCCCTCCACTTT. This sequence encodes CASSVDIGVGSPLHF. This sequence joins TRBV7-2 and TRBJ1-6; TRBD1 might be the D (5 bases). Trimming removed 5 bases at V and 9 bases at J, with 17 bases between. CDR3 length: 15 amino acids. Germline lookup yields CDR1 SGHTA and CDR2 FQGNSA.

This clonotype has just a few counts. The J gene is TRBJ1-1, the V gene TRBV25-1; 7 positions match TRBD1. Germline V gene sequence: CDR1 MGHDK, CDR2 SYGVNS. The ends lost 3 bases at V and 0 bases at J; junction bases unmatched: 4. The CDR3 runs to 15 residues. CDR3 sequence: CASSDDRALNTEAFF. CDR3 DNA sequence: TGTGCCAGCAGTGATGACAGGGCCCTGAACACTGAAGCTTTCTTT.

This chain links TRBV10-3 with TRBJ1-5, with D tentatively TRBD1 (6 bases). The length of the CDR3 is 14 residues. V was shortened by 8 bases and J by 5 bases, with 16 bases between the two germline ends. CDR1 and CDR2 from the germline V gene are ENHRY and SYGVKD. CDR3 sequence: CAIQPQGQDQPQHF. CDR3 in DNA: TGTGCCATCCAACCTCAGGGGCAGGATCAGCCCCAGCATTTT.

This clonotype was detected many times. The chain is built from TRBV5-1 and TRBJ2-7; possible D gene TRBD1, 6 bases. Trimming removed 1 base from V and 1 base from J, with 9 bases in between. From germline, CDR1 is SGHRS and CDR2 YFSETQ. This CDR3 has 14 residues. The DNA of the CDR3 is TGCGCCAGCAGCTTGATGAGGGGGTCCTACGAGCAGTACTTC. Protein sequence: CASSLMRGSYEQYF.